This record concerns one T cell receptor beta chain sequence. This clonotype showed up many times. The antigen it recognizes is unknown. Base qualities are not recorded, but no much larger clone differs from it by a single base. cDNA was synthesized by template-switch 5'RACE using a primer carrying a 10-nucleotide random unique molecular identifier by which each TCR transcript was tagged. Over 200 million TCR-beta sequences, covering 15-18 subjects, were produced in each sequencing run. Total RNA was extracted with the RNeasy kit. Using the KAPA Real-time Library Amplification kit, TCR-beta VDJ regions were amplified with primers for the TCR constant region and the 5'RACE anchor. Sample indexes and Illumina adaptors were added in a first PCR, after which library yield was increased in a second PCR. The roughly 650 bp TCR product was size-selected on a 2% E-gel SizeSelection system after Ampure bead purification. Before pooling, libraries had their quality checked on a Bioanalyzer, their concentration measured with Qubit, and their quantity determined with the Kapa Library Quantification kit. Libraries were sequenced paired-end 2 x 150 bp on an Illumina HiSeq 2500. To increase sequence diversity, roughly 24-31% phiX was spiked into each library pool. The study's own analysis went as follows. Quality-filtered reads were processed with the UMI-based MiGEC pipeline, and over 75% of raw TCR sequences were removed by the MiGEC pipeline during error correction. VDJ genes were aligned to IMGT germline references, and clonotypes were defined by unique CDR3 amino acid sequence plus V-J genes. VDJtools evaluated clonal expansion, Shannon diversity and CDR3 relatedness (CalcPairwiseDistances, ClusterSamples); CLCbio workbench built phylogenetic trees. Clones with at least 8 unique UMIs were defined as expanded, with this threshold being based on coefficient-of-variation modelling across technical triplicates. TCRdb reanalyzed the raw reads on its own, using fastp at Q25 for trimming and MiXCR for clone calling, and kept in-frame beta chains. Entries are consolidated by CDR3 protein sequence, retaining the most common genes and DNA. TCRdb, not the original authors, processed these V and J calls. Counted in this sample were approximately 58,000 distinct CDR3 sequences; roughly 8% of them appeared once. In total, the top ten clones hold 1.9% of the sample.

The data derive from a study of neurological immune-mediated disorders (dated by TCRdb to between 2017 and 2020). Study-level background: The study compared peripheral blood TCR-beta repertoires of HTLV-I-associated myelopathy (HAM/TSP) patients, multiple sclerosis patients and healthy controls using UMI-based sequencing. The cohort was made up of 68 subjects, consisting of some 15 HAM/TSP patients, around 35 multiple sclerosis patients and approximately 20 healthy controls. Longitudinal HAM/TSP and healthy donors were sampled at 3 time-points each (about 3-40 month intervals). The roughly 110 TCR-beta libraries covered PBMC samples along with longitudinal samples, technical triplicates, and paired sorted CD4+ and CD8+ T-cell subsets. Overall study outcomes, separate from this receptor: Across subjects, expanded clones never shared an identical CDR3 amino acid sequence, which suggests that the TCR-beta repertoires in every group were private. TCR clonal expansion was highest in HAM/TSP patients and lowest in MS patients, with MS patients falling below even healthy controls.

The time point label, read with the paper, signifies: longitudinal time-point 3. Blood bank volunteers in Maryland, USA served as the healthy controls. Unsorted PBMC libraries were generated from 2 million PBMCs stored in RNAlater at -80 °C until RNA extraction. Peripheral blood was subjected to Ficoll-Hypaque density gradient centrifugation to isolate PBMCs, which were then cryopreserved in liquid nitrogen. V is clipped by 1 base and J by 4 bases, and the sequence between their germline boundaries is 10 bases long. The CDR3 numbers 13 residues from cysteine through phenylalanine. The entry retains the CDR3 DNA only, 39 bases that are in frame from base 1. CDR1 is given as DFQATT and CDR2 as SNEGSKA, both from the germline V gene (reference sequence).

The rearranged segments are TRBV20-1 and TRBJ1-1; the D gene remains uncertain. The receptor was isolated from a woman aged 40 to 50 in good health. The source material was PBMCs. The nucleotides are TGCAGTGCTAGAGGAGTGTGGAGCACTGAAGCTTTCTTT. Its protein product is CSARGVWSTEAFF.